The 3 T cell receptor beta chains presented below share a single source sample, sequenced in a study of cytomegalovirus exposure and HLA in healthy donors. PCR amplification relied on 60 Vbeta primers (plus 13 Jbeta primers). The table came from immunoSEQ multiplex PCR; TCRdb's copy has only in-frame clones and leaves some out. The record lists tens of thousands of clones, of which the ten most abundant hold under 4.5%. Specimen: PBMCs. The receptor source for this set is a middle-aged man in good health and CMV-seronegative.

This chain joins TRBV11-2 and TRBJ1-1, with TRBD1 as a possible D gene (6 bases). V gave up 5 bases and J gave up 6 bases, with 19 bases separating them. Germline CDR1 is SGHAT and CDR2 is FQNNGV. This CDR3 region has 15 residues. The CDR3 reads CASSPSSGQAAEAFF. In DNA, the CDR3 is TGTGCCAGCAGCCCTAGTTCGGGACAAGCTGCTGAAGCTTTCTTT.

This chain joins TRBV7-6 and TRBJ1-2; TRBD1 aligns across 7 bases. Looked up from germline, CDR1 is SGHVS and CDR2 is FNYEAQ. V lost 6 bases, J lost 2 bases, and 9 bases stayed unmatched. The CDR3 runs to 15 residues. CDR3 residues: CASSSEEGANYGYTF. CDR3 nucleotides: TGTGCCAGCAGTTCAGAAGAGGGGGCGAACTATGGCTACACCTTC.

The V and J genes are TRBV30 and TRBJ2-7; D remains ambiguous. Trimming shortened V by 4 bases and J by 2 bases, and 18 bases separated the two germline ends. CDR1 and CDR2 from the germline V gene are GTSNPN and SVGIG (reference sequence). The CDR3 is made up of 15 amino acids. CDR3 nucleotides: TGTGCCTGGACCCAACCTGGTAGTTTTACCTACGAGCAGTACTTC. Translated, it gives CAWTQPGSFTYEQYF.